This TCR beta chain emerged from a study of blood T cell repertoires in COVID-19. Study overall: Sample material is recorded as cDNA or gDNA derived from T cells, B-cell-depleted T cells, or PBMCs.

Germline lookup yields CDR1 LNHDA and CDR2 SQIVND (reference sequence). V was cut by 8 bases and J by 0 bases, with 11 bases left in between. This CDR3 contains 14 residues. As handled by the study authors: How many nucleated cells were present was estimated from reference gene primer amplification. Libraries were prepared by immunoSEQ multiplex PCR; TCRdb keeps only in-frame clonotypes and omits some of them. Clone size and the V and J calls come from that table; the DNA yielded D and trimming. Of under 150,000 clones listed, more than 70% are singletons. Sequenced sample: peripheral blood. This receptor was identified in a woman aged 50 to 65 with acute or convalescent COVID-19. The chain joins TRBV19 to TRBJ1-5, with D possibly TRBD1 on 6 matching bases. This CDR3 is CASATGNSNQPQHF. The CDR3 DNA sequence: TGTGCCAGTGCTACAGGGAATAGCAATCAGCCCCAGCATTTT.